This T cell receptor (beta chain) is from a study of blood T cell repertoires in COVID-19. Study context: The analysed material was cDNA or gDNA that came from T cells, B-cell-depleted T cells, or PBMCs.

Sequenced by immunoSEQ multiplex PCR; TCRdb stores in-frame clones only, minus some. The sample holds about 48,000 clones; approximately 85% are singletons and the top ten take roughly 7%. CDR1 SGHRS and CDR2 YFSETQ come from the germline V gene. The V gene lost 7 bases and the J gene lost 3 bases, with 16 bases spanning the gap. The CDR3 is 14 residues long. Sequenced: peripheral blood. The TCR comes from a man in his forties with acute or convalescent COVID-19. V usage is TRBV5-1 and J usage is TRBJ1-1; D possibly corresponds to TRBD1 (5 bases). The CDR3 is CASGATSGDTEAFF. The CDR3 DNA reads TGCGCCAGCGGGGCCACTTCGGGGGACACTGAAGCTTTCTTT.